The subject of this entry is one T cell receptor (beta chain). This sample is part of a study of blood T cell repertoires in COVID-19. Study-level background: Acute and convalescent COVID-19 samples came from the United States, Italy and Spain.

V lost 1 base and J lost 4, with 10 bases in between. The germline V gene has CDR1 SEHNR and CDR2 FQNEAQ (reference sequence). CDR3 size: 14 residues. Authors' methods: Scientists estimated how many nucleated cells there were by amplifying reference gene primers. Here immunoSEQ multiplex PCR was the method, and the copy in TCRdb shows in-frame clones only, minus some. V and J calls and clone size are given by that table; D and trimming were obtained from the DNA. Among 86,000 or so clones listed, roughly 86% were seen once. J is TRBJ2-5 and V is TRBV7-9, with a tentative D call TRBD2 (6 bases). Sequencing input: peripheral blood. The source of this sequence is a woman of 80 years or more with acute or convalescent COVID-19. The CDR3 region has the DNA TGTGCCAGCAGCTTAGGGGGACTCGGAGAGACCCAGTACTTC. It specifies CASSLGGLGETQYF. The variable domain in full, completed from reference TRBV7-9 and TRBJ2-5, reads DTGVSQNPRHKITKRGQNVTFRCDPISEHNRLYWYRQTLGQGPEFLTYFQNEAQLEKSRLLSDRFSAERPKGSFSTLEIQRTEQGDSAMYLCASSLGGLGETQYFGPGTRLLVL.